The clone carrying this T cell receptor (beta chain) was observed many times. Its cognate antigen is unknown. This record comes from a study of metastatic and nonmetastatic thyroid tumors. About the study: A comparison of repertoires was made across blood and tumor or nodule tissue from malignant and benign thyroid patients. Findings and caveats of the study: The study reportedly found significantly higher TCR beta diversity in malignant thyroid tumors than benign nodules, in blood and tumor.

With V trimmed by 0 bases and J by 8 bases, 8 bases remained unmatched. The germline CDR1 and CDR2 sequences are SGHKS and YYEKEE (reference sequence). The CDR3 length is 15 residues. Thyroid surgery was performed in patients who had received no treatment beforehand. The authors' processing: Building a distant-metastasis classifier for papillary thyroid cancer drew on CDR3 differences across clinicopathological groups. TCRdb used MiXCR to call clones anew from the PCR reads. TCRdb, not the authors, supplied the V and J calls. The sample lists some 19,000 clones, roughly 25% occurring once. This clonotype was sampled from a female donor with papillary thyroid cancer or a benign thyroid nodule (not recorded which). Some clones in this sample may be carry-over from other donors' samples. The sequenced sample consisted of tumor tissue. The chain recombines TRBV5-5 with TRBJ2-4, with TRBD1 matching 7 bases. The CDR3 loop reads CASSLDWGQLYIQYF. The CDR3 coding sequence is TGTGCCAGCAGCTTGGATTGGGGACAGTTGTACATTCAGTACTTC.